This T cell receptor (beta chain) derives from a study of blood T cell repertoires in COVID-19. Across the study: Samples of COVID-19 (acute and convalescent) were obtained from the United States, Italy and Spain. PBMCs, B-cell-depleted T cells, or T cells were the source of the cDNA or gDNA that made up the material.

Enrolled through a virtual design, the participants were between about 18 and 100 years of age and came from under 30 US areas. Germline lookup yields CDR1 MDHEN and CDR2 SYDVKM. The CDR3 runs to 17 residues. V shed 2 bases and J 2 bases; nucleotides not matched to a gene: 8. As processed by the authors: Estimation of nucleated cell counts relied on the amplification of reference gene primers. Here immunoSEQ multiplex PCR was the method, and the copy in TCRdb shows in-frame clones only, minus some. V and J calls and clone size follow that table, whereas D and trimming were derived from the DNA. Among 250,000 or so clones listed, approximately 90% were seen once.

The V gene is TRBV28, the J gene TRBJ2-3; 9 bases fit TRBD1. This TCR was recovered from a woman between 25 and 40 years old with acute COVID-19. Sequenced sample: PBMCs or T cells enriched from blood (not recorded which). CDR3 amino acids: CASSLRITGGPTDTQYF. CDR3 sequence (DNA): TGTGCCAGCAGTTTAAGAATCACAGGGGGCCCCACAGATACGCAGTATTTT.